These 7 T cell receptor beta chains share one sample of origin, sequenced in a study of blood T cell repertoires in COVID-19. Assay: immunoSEQ multiplex PCR; the TCRdb copy retains only in-frame clones and omits some. Of 200,000 to 250,000 clones in the sample, about 90% were seen once. Sequencing was performed on peripheral blood. The receptors here all came from a woman aged 55-70 years with acute or convalescent COVID-19.

The V call is TRBV6-5, the J call TRBJ1-5, with D unclear. V lost 0 bases and J lost 2, with 11 bases in between. Germline V lookup: CDR1 MNHEY, CDR2 SVGAGI. CDR3 length equals 16 residues. The CDR3 spells CASSYSRVLGNQPQHF. The CDR3 DNA reads as TGTGCCAGCAGTTACTCGCGGGTTCTGGGCAATCAGCCCCAGCATTTT.

The table lists this clone with a count of one. This chain joins TRBV7-2 and TRBJ2-5; the match to TRBD2 covers 11 bases. Germline V CDR1 and CDR2: SGHTA, FQGNSA. J gave up 2 bases and V 4 bases, and 6 bases lay outside the gene matches. The CDR3 length is 16 residues. CDR3: CASSSITSGRQETQYF. CDR3 nucleotide sequence: TGTGCCAGCAGCTCAATTACTAGCGGGAGACAAGAGACCCAGTACTTC.

This clone is a singleton in its sample. The V call is TRBV19, the J call TRBJ1-5; 8 positions match TRBD1. CDR3 length: 12 amino acids. Trimming cost V 11 bases and J 7 bases; bases outside gene matches: 7. Germline-derived CDR1 and CDR2 are LNHDA and SQIVND (reference sequence). CDR3 sequence (DNA): TGTGCCTCTACAGGGGGACAGCAGCCCCAGCATTTT. Amino acids: CASTGGQQPQHF. Drawing the rest from reference TRBV19 and TRBJ1-5, the complete variable domain is DGGITQSPKYLFRKEGQNVTLSCEQNLNHDAMYWYRQDPGQGLRLIYYSQIVNDFQKGDIAEGYSVSREKKESFPLTVTSAQKNPTAFYLCASTGGQQPQHFGDGTRLSIL.

In its sample, this clone was seen once. The chain links TRBV30 to TRBJ1-2; unclear D gene. Between the trimmed V and J ends, which lost 1 base and 7 bases, there was a span of 10 bases. Germline V gene data show CDR1 as GTSNPN and CDR2 as SVGIG (reference sequence). This CDR3 has 12 amino acids. This CDR3 is CAWSGEKSGYTF. The CDR3 DNA sequence: TGTGCCTGGAGTGGAGAGAAGAGTGGCTACACCTTC.

The CDR3 sequence is CSARDPGTQYF. The CDR3 DNA reads TGCAGTGCTAGAGATCCAGGGACCCAGTACTTC. The rearrangement joins TRBV20-1 to TRBJ2-5; no clear D. The CDR3 length is 11 residues. Trimming shortened V by 0 bases and J by 7 bases, and 6 bases separated the two germline ends. Germline lookup yields CDR1 DFQATT and CDR2 SNEGSKA (reference sequence).

Worth noting for this clone: Other DNA sequences in the sample encode the same CDR3. The chain employs TRBV6-5 and TRBJ2-3, with D maybe TRBD2 (5 bases). Trimming shortened V by 8 bases and J by 4 bases, and 10 bases separated the two germline ends. The CDR3 runs to 12 residues. Per germline, CDR1 MNHEY and CDR2 SVGAGI. In DNA form, the CDR3 reads TGTGCCAGCCGGGGATTATCAGATACGCAGTATTTT. Its protein product is CASRGLSDTQYF.

The chain couples TRBV5-1 to TRBJ1-6; unclear D gene. Looked up from germline, CDR1 is SGHRS and CDR2 is YFSETQ. Trimming left V 4 bases short and J 10 bases short, with 12 bases between. The CDR3 is 13 residues long. The CDR3 spells CASSPRLESPLHF. The DNA of the CDR3 is TGCGCCAGCAGCCCCCGCCTTGAGTCACCCCTCCACTTT.